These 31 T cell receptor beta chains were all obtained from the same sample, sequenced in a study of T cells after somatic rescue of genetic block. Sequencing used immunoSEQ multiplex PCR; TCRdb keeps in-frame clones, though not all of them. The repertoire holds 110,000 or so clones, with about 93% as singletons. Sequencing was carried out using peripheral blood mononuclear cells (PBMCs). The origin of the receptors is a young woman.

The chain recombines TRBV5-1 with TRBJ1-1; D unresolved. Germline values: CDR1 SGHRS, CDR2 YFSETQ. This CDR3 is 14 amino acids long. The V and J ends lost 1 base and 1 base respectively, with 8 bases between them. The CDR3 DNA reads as TGCGCCAGCAGCTTGATCCCAGGGAACACTGAAGCTTTCTTT. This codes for CASSLIPGNTEAFF. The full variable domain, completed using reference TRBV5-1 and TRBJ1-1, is KAGVTQTPRYLIKTRGQQVTLSCSPISGHRSVSWYQQTPGQGLQFLFEYFSETQRNKGNFPGRFSGRQFSNSRSEMNVSTLELGDSALYLCASSLIPGNTEAFFGQGTRLTVV.

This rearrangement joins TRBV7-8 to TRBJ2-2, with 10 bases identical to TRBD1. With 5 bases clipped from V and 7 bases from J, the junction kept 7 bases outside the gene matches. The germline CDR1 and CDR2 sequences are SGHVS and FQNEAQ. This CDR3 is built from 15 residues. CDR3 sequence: CASSPRGQGSGELFF. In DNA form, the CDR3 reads TGTGCCAGCAGCCCCCGGGGACAGGGGAGCGGGGAGCTGTTTTTT.

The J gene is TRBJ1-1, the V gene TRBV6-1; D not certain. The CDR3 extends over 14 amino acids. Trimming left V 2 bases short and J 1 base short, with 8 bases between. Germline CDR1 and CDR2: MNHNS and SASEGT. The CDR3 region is CASSELLGNTEAFF. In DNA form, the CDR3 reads TGTGCCAGCAGTGAATTGTTAGGGAACACTGAAGCTTTCTTT.

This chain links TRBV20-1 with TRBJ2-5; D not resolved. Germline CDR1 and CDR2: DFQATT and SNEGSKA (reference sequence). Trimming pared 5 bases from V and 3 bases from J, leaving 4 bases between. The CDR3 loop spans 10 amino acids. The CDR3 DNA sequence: TGCAGTGCTCCTGAAGAGACCCAGTACTTC. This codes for CSAPEETQYF.

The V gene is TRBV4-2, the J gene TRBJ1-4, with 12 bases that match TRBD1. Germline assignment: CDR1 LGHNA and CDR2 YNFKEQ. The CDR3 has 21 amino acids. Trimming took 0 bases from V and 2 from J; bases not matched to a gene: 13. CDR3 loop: CASSQDGRGTGGLGTNEKLFF. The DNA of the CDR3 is TGTGCCAGCAGCCAAGATGGGAGGGGGACAGGGGGCCTTGGGACTAATGAAAAACTGTTTTTT.

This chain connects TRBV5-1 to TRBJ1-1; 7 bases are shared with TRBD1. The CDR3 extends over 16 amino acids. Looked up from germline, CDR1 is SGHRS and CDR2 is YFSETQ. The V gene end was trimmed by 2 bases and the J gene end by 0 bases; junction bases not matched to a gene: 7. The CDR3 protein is CASSLQMDRLNTEAFF. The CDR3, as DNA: TGCGCCAGCAGCTTACAAATGGACAGGCTGAACACTGAAGCTTTCTTT.

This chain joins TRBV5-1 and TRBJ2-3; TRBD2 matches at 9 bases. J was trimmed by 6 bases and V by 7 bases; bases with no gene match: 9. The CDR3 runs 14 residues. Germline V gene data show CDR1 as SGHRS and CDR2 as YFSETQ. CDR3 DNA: TGCGCCAGCCACGGCGGGACTAGCTGGGATACGCAGTATTTT. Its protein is CASHGGTSWDTQYF.

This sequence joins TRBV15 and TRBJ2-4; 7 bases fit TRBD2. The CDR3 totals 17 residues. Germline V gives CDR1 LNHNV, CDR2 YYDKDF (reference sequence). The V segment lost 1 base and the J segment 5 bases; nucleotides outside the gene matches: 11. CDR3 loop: CATSRGPPGSGQNIQYF. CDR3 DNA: TGTGCCACCAGCAGAGGGCCCCCGGGTAGCGGGCAAAACATTCAGTACTTC.

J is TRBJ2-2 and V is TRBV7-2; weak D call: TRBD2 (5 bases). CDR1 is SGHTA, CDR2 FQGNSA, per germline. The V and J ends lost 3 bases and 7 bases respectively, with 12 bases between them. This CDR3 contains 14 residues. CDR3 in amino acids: CASSFAGRGGELFF. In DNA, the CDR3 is TGTGCCAGCAGCTTCGCTGGACGGGGCGGGGAGCTGTTTTTT.

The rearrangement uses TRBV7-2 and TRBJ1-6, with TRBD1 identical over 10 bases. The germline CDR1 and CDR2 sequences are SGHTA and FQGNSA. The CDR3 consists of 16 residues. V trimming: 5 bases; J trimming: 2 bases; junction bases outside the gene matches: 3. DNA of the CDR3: TGTGCCAGCAGCCCCGGACAGGGGGCCTATAATTCACCCCTCCACTTT. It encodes CASSPGQGAYNSPLHF.

Written as DNA, the CDR3 is TGTGCCAGCAGCACCAGAATACTTCGGACCGGGACTTATGGCTACACCTTC. Its protein is CASSTRILRTGTYGYTF. This chain links TRBV5-6 with TRBJ1-2, with a weak D call TRBD1 (5 bases). In germline, CDR1 is SGHDT, CDR2 YYEEEE. This CDR3 is built from 17 residues. Trimming took off 4 bases at V and 5 bases at J, with 24 bases between the two ends. Based on the CDR3 plus reference TRBV5-6 and TRBJ1-2, the full variable domain is DAGVTQSPTHLIKTRGQQVTLRCSPKSGHDTVSWYQQALGQGPQFIFQYYEEEERQRGNFPDRFSGHQFPNYSSELNVNALLLGDSALYLCASSTRILRTGTYGYTFGSGTRLTVV.

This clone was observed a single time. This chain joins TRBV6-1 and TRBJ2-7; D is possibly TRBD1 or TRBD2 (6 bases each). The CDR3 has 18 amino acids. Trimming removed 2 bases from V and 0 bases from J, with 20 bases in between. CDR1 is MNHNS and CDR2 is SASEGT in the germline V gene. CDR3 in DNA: TGTGCCAGCAGTGAAATCGACGGGAGAGGGGGGATCTCCTACGAGCAGTACTTC. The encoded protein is CASSEIDGRGGISYEQYF.

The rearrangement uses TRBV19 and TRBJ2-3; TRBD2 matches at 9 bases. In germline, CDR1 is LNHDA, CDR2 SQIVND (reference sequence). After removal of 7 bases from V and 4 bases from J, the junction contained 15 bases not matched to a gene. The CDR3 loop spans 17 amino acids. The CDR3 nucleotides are TGTGCCAGTAATCCGCGAGTGGGTAGCGGGGGATCAGATACGCAGTATTTT. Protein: CASNPRVGSGGSDTQYF. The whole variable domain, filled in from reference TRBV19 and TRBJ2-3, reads DGGITQSPKYLFRKEGQNVTLSCEQNLNHDAMYWYRQDPGQGLRLIYYSQIVNDFQKGDIAEGYSVSREKKESFPLTVTSAQKNPTAFYLCASNPRVGSGGSDTQYFGPGTRLTVL.

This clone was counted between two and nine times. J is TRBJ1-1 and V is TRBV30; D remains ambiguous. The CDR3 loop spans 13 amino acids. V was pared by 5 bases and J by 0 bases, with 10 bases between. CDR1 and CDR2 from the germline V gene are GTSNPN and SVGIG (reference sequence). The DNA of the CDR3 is TGTGCCTGGCACCAGAAGTTGAACACTGAAGCTTTCTTT. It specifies CAWHQKLNTEAFF. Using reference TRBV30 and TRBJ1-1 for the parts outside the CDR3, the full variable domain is SQTIHQWPATLVQPVGSPLSLECTVEGTSNPNLYWYRQAAGRGLQLLFYSVGIGQISSEVPQNLSASRPQDRQFILSSKKLLLSDSGFYLCAWHQKLNTEAFFGQGTRLTVV.

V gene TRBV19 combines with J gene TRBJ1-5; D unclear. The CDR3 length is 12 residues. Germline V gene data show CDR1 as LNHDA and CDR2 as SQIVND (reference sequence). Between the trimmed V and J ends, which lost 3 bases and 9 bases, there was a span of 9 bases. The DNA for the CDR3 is TGTGCCAGTAGTATCGTATACGGGCCCCAGCATTTT. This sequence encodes CASSIVYGPQHF.

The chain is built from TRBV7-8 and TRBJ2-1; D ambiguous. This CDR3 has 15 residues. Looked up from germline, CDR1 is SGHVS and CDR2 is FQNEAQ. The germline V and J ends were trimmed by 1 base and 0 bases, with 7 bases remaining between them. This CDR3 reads CASSLGASSYNEQFF. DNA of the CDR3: TGTGCCAGCAGCTTAGGCGCGAGCTCCTACAATGAGCAGTTCTTC. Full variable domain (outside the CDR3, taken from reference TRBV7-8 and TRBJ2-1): GAGVSQSPRYKVAKRGQDVALRCDPISGHVSLFWYQQALGQGPEFLTYFQNEAQLDKSGLPSDRFFAERPEGSVSTLKIQRTQQEDSAVYLCASSLGASSYNEQFFGPGTRLTVL.

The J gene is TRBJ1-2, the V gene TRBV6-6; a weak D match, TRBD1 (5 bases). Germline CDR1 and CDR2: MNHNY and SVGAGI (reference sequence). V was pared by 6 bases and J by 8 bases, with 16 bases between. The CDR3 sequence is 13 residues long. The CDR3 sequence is CASSPTGDGGYTF. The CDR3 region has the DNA TGTGCCAGCAGCCCTACAGGTGACGGGGGCTACACCTTC.

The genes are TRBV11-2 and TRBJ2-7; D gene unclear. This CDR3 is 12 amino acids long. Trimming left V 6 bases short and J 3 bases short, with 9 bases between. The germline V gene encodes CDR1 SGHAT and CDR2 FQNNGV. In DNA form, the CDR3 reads TGTGCCAGCAGAGCAGACGGCTACGAGCAGTACTTC. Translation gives CASRADGYEQYF.

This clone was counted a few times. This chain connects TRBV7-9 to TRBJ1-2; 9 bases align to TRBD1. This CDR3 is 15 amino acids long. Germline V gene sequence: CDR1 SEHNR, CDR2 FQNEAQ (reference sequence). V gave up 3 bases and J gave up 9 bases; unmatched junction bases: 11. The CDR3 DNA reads TGTGCCAGCAGCTTTCCGGGACAGGGTCAGAGAAGCTACACCTTC. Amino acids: CASSFPGQGQRSYTF.

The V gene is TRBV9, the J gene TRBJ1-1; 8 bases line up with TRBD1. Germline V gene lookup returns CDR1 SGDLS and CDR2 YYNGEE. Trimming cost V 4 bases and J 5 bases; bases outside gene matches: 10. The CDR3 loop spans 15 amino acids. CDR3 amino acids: CASSTRTGSGTEAFF. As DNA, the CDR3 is TGTGCCAGCAGCACCCGGACAGGGAGCGGTACTGAAGCTTTCTTT.

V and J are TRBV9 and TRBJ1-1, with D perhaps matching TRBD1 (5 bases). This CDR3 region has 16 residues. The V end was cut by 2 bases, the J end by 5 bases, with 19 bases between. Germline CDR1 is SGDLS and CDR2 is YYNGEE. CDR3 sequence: CASSVGDLRWQTEAFF. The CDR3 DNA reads TGTGCCAGCAGCGTGGGGGACCTACGTTGGCAGACTGAAGCTTTCTTT.

The CDR3 region is CASSWGLGETQYF. Written as DNA, the CDR3 is TGTGCCAGCAGTTGGGGCCTGGGGGAGACCCAGTACTTC. V and J are TRBV6-5 and TRBJ2-5; a weak D match, TRBD1 (5 bases). Germline V gene sequence: CDR1 MNHEY, CDR2 SVGAGI. With 4 bases removed from V and 5 bases from J, the gap between germline ends came to 11 bases. The CDR3 is 13 residues long.

The CDR3 protein is CASKGRTEAFF. DNA of the CDR3: TGTGCCAGCAAGGGGCGCACTGAAGCTTTCTTT. The chain uses TRBV7-9 and TRBJ1-1; the D gene is possibly TRBD1 (5 bases). The CDR3 length is 11 residues. Trimming removed 7 bases from V and 4 bases from J, with 7 bases in between. In germline, CDR1 is SEHNR, CDR2 FQNEAQ (reference sequence).

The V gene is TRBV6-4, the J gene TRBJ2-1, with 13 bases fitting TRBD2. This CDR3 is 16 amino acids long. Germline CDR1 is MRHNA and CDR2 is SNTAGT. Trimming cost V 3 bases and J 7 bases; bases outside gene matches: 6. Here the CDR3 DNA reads TGTGCCAGCAGTGAGTCGGGACTAGCGGGGTCTAATGAGCAGTTCTTC. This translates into CASSESGLAGSNEQFF.

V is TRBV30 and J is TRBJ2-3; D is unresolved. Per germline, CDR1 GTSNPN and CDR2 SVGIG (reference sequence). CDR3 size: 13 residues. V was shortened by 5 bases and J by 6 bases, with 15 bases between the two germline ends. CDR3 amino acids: CAWYVPFMDTQYF. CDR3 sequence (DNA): TGTGCCTGGTACGTGCCCTTTATGGATACGCAGTATTTT.

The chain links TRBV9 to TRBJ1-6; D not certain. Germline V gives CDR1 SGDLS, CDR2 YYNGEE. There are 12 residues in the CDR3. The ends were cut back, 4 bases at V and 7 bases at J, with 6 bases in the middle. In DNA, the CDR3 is TGTGCCAGCAGCCTACAGAATTCACCCCTCCACTTT. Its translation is CASSLQNSPLHF.

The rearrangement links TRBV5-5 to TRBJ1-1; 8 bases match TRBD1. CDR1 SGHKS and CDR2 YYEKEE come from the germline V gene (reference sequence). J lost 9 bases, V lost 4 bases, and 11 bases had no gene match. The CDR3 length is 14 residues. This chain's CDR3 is CASSPVDRAGKAFF. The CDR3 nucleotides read TGTGCCAGCAGCCCGGTGGACAGGGCCGGGAAAGCTTTCTTT.

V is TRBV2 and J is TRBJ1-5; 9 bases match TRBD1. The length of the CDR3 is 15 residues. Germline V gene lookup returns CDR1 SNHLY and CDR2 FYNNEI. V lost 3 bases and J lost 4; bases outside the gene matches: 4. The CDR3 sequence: CASSEGQGLNQPQHF. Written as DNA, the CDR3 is TGTGCCAGCAGTGAGGGACAGGGCCTAAATCAGCCCCAGCATTTT.

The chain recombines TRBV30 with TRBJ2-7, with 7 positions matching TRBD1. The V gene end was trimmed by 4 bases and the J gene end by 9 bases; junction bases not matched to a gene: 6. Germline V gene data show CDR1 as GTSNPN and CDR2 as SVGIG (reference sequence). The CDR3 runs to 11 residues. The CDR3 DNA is TGTGCCTGGAAGGGGGCCCCGGGGCAGTACTTC. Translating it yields CAWKGAPGQYF.

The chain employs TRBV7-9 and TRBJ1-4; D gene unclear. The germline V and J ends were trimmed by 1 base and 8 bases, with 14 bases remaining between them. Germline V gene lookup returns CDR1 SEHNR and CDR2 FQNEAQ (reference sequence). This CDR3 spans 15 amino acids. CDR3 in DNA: TGTGCCAGCAGCTTAGAACAGAGGACTCGGGAAAAACTGTTTTTT. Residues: CASSLEQRTREKLFF.

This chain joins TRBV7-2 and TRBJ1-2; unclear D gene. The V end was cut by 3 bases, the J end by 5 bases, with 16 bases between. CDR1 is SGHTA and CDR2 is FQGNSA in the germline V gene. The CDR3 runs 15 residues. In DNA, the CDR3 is TGTGCCAGCAGCTTCGCCCTAAGAGGCGGATATGGCTACACCTTC. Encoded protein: CASSFALRGGYGYTF.